This TCR beta chain comes out of a study of response to subunit inactivated influenza vaccine. On this clonotype itself: Its antigen is still unknown.

Trimming removed 8 bases at V and 11 bases at J, with 18 bases between. The CDR3 sequence is 11 residues long. CDR1 and CDR2 (germline): SQVTM, ANQGSEA. MiXCR, run by TCRdb on the RT-PCR reads, gives a single entry per CDR3 protein. Seen here are roughly 620,000 distinct CDR3 sequences, about 11% observed once, and the top ten hold approximately 11%. Study observations and caveats: Only a handful of new T cells, the authors suggested, are recruited with each seasonal influenza vaccination.

These data also formed part of another study, on T cells expressing NK-cell markers. That work adds: TCR beta cDNA was made by 5'RACE template switching with UMIs. HCMV seropositivity marked most of the eight sequenced donors; one was seronegative. The authors restricted sorting to alpha-beta TCR T cells with an anti-gamma-delta TCR antibody in several experiments. Of the CD8+ T cells in over five donors, about 1.0-7.5% belonged to dominant NKG2C+ clonotypes.

This sequence joins TRBV29-1 and TRBJ1-1; possibly TRBD1 for D (5 bases). This sequence originates from a man aged 45-65 years who received an inactivated influenza vaccine. Sequenced material: PBMCs from blood, taken on the day of vaccination. The chain's CDR3 is CSTGEAGNAFF. CDR3 in DNA: TGCAGCACCGGGGAGGCAGGGAACGCTTTCTTT.